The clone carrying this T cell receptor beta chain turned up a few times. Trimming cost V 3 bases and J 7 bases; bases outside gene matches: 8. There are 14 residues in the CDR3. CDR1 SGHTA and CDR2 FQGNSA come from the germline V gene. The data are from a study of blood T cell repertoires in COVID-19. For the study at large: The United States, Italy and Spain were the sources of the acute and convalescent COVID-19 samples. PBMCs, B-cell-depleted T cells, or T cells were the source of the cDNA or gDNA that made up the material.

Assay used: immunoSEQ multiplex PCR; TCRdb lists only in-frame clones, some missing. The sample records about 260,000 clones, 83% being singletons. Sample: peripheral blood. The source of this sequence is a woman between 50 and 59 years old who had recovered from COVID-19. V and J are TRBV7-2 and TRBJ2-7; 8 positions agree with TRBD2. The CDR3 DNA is TGTGCCAGCAGCTTGACGGGGGGGCCGCAAGAGCAGTACTTC. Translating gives CASSLTGGPQEQYF.